A single sample gave rise to the 27 T cell receptor beta chains below, sequenced in a study of shared clonotypes between healthy human individuals. Naive CD8 cells, CD45RO-negative and positively selected for CCR7, excluded terminally differentiated effector memory CD45RA+ cells. TCRdb's copy holds only in-frame clones and misses some; the assay was immunoSEQ multiplex PCR. Seen here are 760,000 or so clones, 96% observed once, and the top ten hold around 0.21%. Sequenced sample: naive CD8+ T cells sorted from blood. Every receptor here comes from a man aged 25 to 45 in good health.

V usage is TRBV19 and J usage is TRBJ2-7; no definite D call. Trimming cost V 5 bases and J 3 bases, with 17 bases left between them. This CDR3 contains 15 residues. From germline, CDR1 is LNHDA and CDR2 SQIVND (reference sequence). The CDR3 DNA reads TGTGCCAGTAGTTCGGTTGGGAATGCGGTCTACGAGCAGTACTTC. Amino acid sequence: CASSSVGNAVYEQYF.

The chain recombines TRBV7-9 with TRBJ2-5; maybe TRBD2 (6 bases). V lost 5 bases and J 1 base, leaving 11 bases between the germline ends. From germline, CDR1 is SEHNR and CDR2 FQNEAQ (reference sequence). There are 14 residues in the CDR3. The CDR3 sequence is CASSPWDFQETQYF. CDR3 nucleotide sequence: TGTGCCAGCAGCCCTTGGGACTTCCAAGAGACCCAGTACTTC.

The V gene is TRBV21-1, the J gene TRBJ2-5; no DNA check was done on the table's D call, TRBD2. TRBV21-1 is a known pseudogene. The CDR3 is made up of 14 amino acids. The CDR3 coding sequence is TGTGCCAGCAGCAAGTACGGGAACAAAGAGACCCAGTACTTC. The encoded protein is CASSKYGNKETQYF.

The chain employs TRBV4-3 and TRBJ2-1; D may be TRBD2 (6 bases). V was clipped by 0 bases and J by 2 bases, with 11 bases between them. The CDR3 is 16 amino acids. The V gene's germline CDR1 is LGHNA and CDR2 YSLEER. In DNA form, the CDR3 reads TGCGCCAGCAGCCAAGATCAGACTAGACCCTACAATGAGCAGTTCTTC. Translating it yields CASSQDQTRPYNEQFF.

V and J are TRBV5-1 and TRBJ2-3, with 9 bases fitting TRBD2. In germline, CDR1 is SGHRS, CDR2 YFSETQ. Losses at the gene ends were 4 bases for V and 6 bases for J; bases not matched to a gene: 15. The CDR3 spans 17 residues. The CDR3 nucleotides read TGCGCCAGCAGCCCCACCGACCTTAGCGGGAGAGGGGATACGCAGTATTTT. It codes for CASSPTDLSGRGDTQYF.

The table lists this clone with a count of one. The gene calls are TRBV27 and TRBJ2-3, with D perhaps matching TRBD2 (5 bases). Trimming stripped 3 bases from V and 1 base from J, with 8 bases between. The CDR3 is made up of 14 amino acids. The germline gives CDR1 MNHEY, CDR2 SMNVEV (reference sequence). The CDR3 is CASSLAGRTDTQYF. CDR3 nucleotide sequence: TGTGCCAGCAGTTTGGCGGGCCGCACAGATACGCAGTATTTT.

The V call is TRBV28, the J call TRBJ1-5, with D possibly being TRBD1 (6 bases). Germline CDR1 is MDHEN and CDR2 is SYDVKM. V lost 5 bases and J 3 bases, leaving 11 bases between the germline ends. This CDR3 has 14 amino acids. CDR3 amino acids: CASSADRPNQPQHF. CDR3 DNA sequence: TGTGCCAGCAGTGCCGACAGGCCCAATCAGCCCCAGCATTTT. The full variable domain, completed using reference TRBV28 and TRBJ1-5, is DVKVTQSSRYLVKRTGEKVFLECVQDMDHENMFWYRQDPGLGLRLIYFSYDVKMKEKGDIPEGYSVSREKKERFSLILESASTNQTSMYLCASSADRPNQPQHFGDGTRLSIL.

V and J are TRBV20-1 and TRBJ2-7, with D hard to call. This CDR3 comprises 10 residues. CDR1 is DFQATT, CDR2 SNEGSKA, per germline (reference sequence). V was trimmed by 6 bases and J by 7 bases, leaving 10 bases between them. The CDR3 loop is CSAQIGEQYF. The CDR3 DNA reads as TGCAGTGCCCAGATTGGAGAGCAGTACTTC.

The rearrangement links TRBV29-1 to TRBJ2-6; possible D gene TRBD1, 6 bases. Per the germline V gene, CDR1 is SQVTM and CDR2 is ANQGSEA. This CDR3 contains 14 residues. V shed 3 bases and J shed 1 base, with 7 bases lying between them. The DNA for the CDR3 is TGCAGCGTTGACCAGGGGTCTGGGGCCAACGTCCTGACTTTC. Its protein product is CSVDQGSGANVLTF.

The CDR3 is CSGNSGNYNEQFF. The CDR3 DNA sequence: TGCAGCGGGAATAGCGGAAATTACAATGAGCAGTTCTTC. This chain links TRBV29-1 with TRBJ2-1; a weak D match, TRBD2 (6 bases). Between the trimmed V and J ends, which lost 7 bases and 4 bases, there was a span of 14 bases. CDR3 length: 13 residues. The V gene's germline CDR1 is SQVTM and CDR2 ANQGSEA.

J is TRBJ1-1 and V is TRBV5-4; possible D gene TRBD1, 5 bases. The length of the CDR3 is 13 residues. V was pared by 9 bases and J by 0 bases, with 12 bases between. CDR1 and CDR2 (germline): SGHNT, YYREEE (reference sequence). CDR3 protein: CATRGVMNTEAFF. CDR3 sequence (DNA): TGTGCCACGAGGGGCGTCATGAACACTGAAGCTTTCTTT.

V usage is TRBV11-3 and J usage is TRBJ2-7, with TRBD1 matching over 7 bases. J was trimmed by 4 bases and V by 3 bases; bases with no gene match: 6. The germline gives CDR1 SGHNT, CDR2 YENEEA. This CDR3 contains 14 residues. The DNA of the CDR3 is TGTGCCAGCAGCTTCTCCTCAGGGGGTTACGAGCAGTACTTC. This sequence encodes CASSFSSGGYEQYF.

The rearrangement uses TRBV10-3 and TRBJ2-7; perhaps TRBD1 as D (6 bases). The CDR3 length is 15 residues. The germline CDR1 and CDR2 sequences are ENHRY and SYGVKD. V lost 3 bases to trimming and J lost 0 bases, with 12 bases between them. The chain's CDR3 is CAISDRTESSYEQYF. In nucleotides, the CDR3 is TGTGCCATCAGTGATCGGACAGAGAGCTCCTACGAGCAGTACTTC.

As for this clone: The sample contains more than one DNA sequence encoding this CDR3. The chain links TRBV27 to TRBJ1-5; D might be TRBD1 (5 bases). The V gene lost 3 bases and the J gene lost 0 bases, with 6 bases spanning the gap. Germline V lookup: CDR1 MNHEY, CDR2 SMNVEV (reference sequence). The CDR3 is 14 amino acids. The CDR3 reads CASSFQGSNQPQHF. CDR3 nucleotide sequence: TGTGCCAGCAGTTTTCAGGGTAGCAATCAGCCCCAGCATTTT.

This clone appeared once. The chain joins TRBV5-6 to TRBJ2-7; D is ambiguous. The germline CDR1 and CDR2 sequences are SGHDT and YYEEEE. The ends were cut back, 0 bases at V and 3 bases at J, with 13 bases in the middle. This CDR3 is 15 amino acids long. CDR3 bases: TGTGCCAGCAGCTTGGCTTTAGTAGGGCTCTACGAGCAGTACTTC. This codes for CASSLALVGLYEQYF.

The rearrangement uses TRBV7-9 and TRBJ2-1; D is unresolved. This CDR3 spans 15 amino acids. With 5 bases removed from V and 3 bases from J, the gap between germline ends came to 14 bases. Germline V lookup: CDR1 SEHNR, CDR2 FQNEAQ (reference sequence). This chain's CDR3 is CASSDNIAHYNEQFF. CDR3 in DNA: TGTGCCAGCAGCGACAACATCGCGCACTACAATGAGCAGTTCTTC. The full variable domain, its missing parts supplied by reference TRBV7-9 and TRBJ2-1, is DTGVSQNPRHKITKRGQNVTFRCDPISEHNRLYWYRQTLGQGPEFLTYFQNEAQLEKSRLLSDRFSAERPKGSFSTLEIQRTEQGDSAMYLCASSDNIAHYNEQFFGPGTRLTVL.

The chain is built from TRBV29-1 and TRBJ2-7; D unclear. V was trimmed by 4 bases and J by 2 bases, leaving 9 bases between them. Germline-derived CDR1 and CDR2 are SQVTM and ANQGSEA. The CDR3 covers 12 residues. The CDR3 reads CSVADGTYEQYF. Written as DNA, the CDR3 is TGCAGCGTTGCGGATGGAACCTACGAGCAGTACTTC.

Comments on this clone: The same CDR3 is also encoded by other DNA sequences in this sample. The genes are TRBV29-1 and TRBJ2-3; D ambiguous. CDR3 length equals 10 residues. V lost 3 bases to trimming and J lost 6 bases, with 4 bases between them. CDR1 and CDR2 from the germline V gene are SQVTM and ANQGSEA. Here the CDR3 reads CSVERDTQYF. The CDR3 region has the DNA TGCAGCGTTGAGCGGGATACGCAGTATTTT.

The count of this clone is one. The chain joins TRBV5-6 to TRBJ2-2, with D tentatively TRBD1 (5 bases). The V gene lost 6 bases and the J gene lost 4 bases, with 16 bases spanning the gap. Germline values: CDR1 SGHDT, CDR2 YYEEEE. The CDR3 consists of 15 residues. The CDR3 nucleotides are TGTGCCAGCATCAATTGGAAGGACACCACCGGGGAGCTGTTTTTT. It yields the protein CASINWKDTTGELFF.

The chain combines TRBV5-5 with TRBJ2-7, with D unresolved. Germline CDR1 reads SGHKS; CDR2 reads YYEKEE (reference sequence). Deletions cut 1 base from V and 0 bases from J, with 5 bases between. This CDR3 has 13 residues. Here the CDR3 reads CASSLTASYEQYF. CDR3 nucleotide sequence: TGTGCCAGCAGCTTGACGGCCTCCTACGAGCAGTACTTC.

The rearrangement joins TRBV4-3 to TRBJ1-1; the D gene is possibly TRBD1 (5 bases). V was trimmed by 1 base and J by 5 bases, leaving 14 bases between them. CDR1 is LGHNA and CDR2 is YSLEER in the germline V gene. The CDR3 has 15 amino acids. The CDR3 coding sequence is TGCGCCAGCAGCCAAGTATGGCAGGGAAAGACTGAAGCTTTCTTT. This codes for CASSQVWQGKTEAFF.

About this clone itself: An end of the junction differs from the germline gene, which may be a read error. V gene TRBV7-7 combines with J gene TRBJ2-1; D is unclear. The CDR3 length is 16 residues. Germline V gene sequence: CDR1 SSHAT, CDR2 FNYEAQ (reference sequence). As DNA, the CDR3 is TGTGCTAGCAGCCCAAGGTCTCTGGGGTCCTACAATGAGCAGTTCTTC. Its translation: CASSPRSLGSYNEQFF.

V usage is TRBV28 and J usage is TRBJ2-7; weak D call: TRBD1 (5 bases). The CDR3 consists of 14 residues. Trimming took off 8 bases at V and 2 bases at J, with 16 bases between the two ends. Germline V gene lookup returns CDR1 MDHEN and CDR2 SYDVKM. This CDR3 reads CASGDLDTTYEQYF. The DNA of the CDR3 is TGTGCCAGCGGGGATCTGGACACAACCTACGAGCAGTACTTC.

The chain employs TRBV6-5 and TRBJ1-3; D unresolved. CDR3 length: 11 residues. Germline assignment: CDR1 MNHEY and CDR2 SVGAGI. With 8 bases removed from V and 4 bases from J, the gap between germline ends came to 6 bases. CDR3 sequence reads: CASGAGNTIYF. CDR3 sequence (DNA): TGTGCCAGCGGAGCCGGAAACACCATATATTTT.

This clone was recorded once. The chain recombines TRBV5-1 with TRBJ2-1, with 9 nucleotides matching TRBD1. The CDR3 runs 15 residues. With V trimmed by 5 bases and J by 6 bases, 9 bases remained unmatched. Looked up from germline, CDR1 is SGHRS and CDR2 is YFSETQ. The CDR3 here is CASSPDRGAFNEQFF. CDR3 sequence (DNA): TGCGCCAGCAGTCCCGACAGGGGGGCATTCAATGAGCAGTTCTTC.

Here the CDR3 DNA reads TGTGCCACCAGTTACCCCGGGACAGGGCTACAAGAGACCCAGTACTTC. It translates to CATSYPGTGLQETQYF. The chain employs TRBV15 and TRBJ2-5, with 9 bases that match TRBD1. The CDR3 has 16 amino acids. The germline V gene has CDR1 LNHNV and CDR2 YYDKDF (reference sequence). With 6 bases clipped from V and 2 bases from J, the junction kept 10 bases outside the gene matches.

CDR3 loop: CASSQELAGRYEQYF. The CDR3, as DNA: TGCGCCAGCAGCCAAGAGTTAGCGGGAAGGTACGAGCAGTACTTC. The rearrangement uses TRBV4-1 and TRBJ2-7; TRBD2 agrees at 8 bases. The V and J ends lost 0 bases and 4 bases, in that order; junction bases with no gene match: 5. This CDR3 comprises 15 residues. Germline CDR1 reads MGHRA; CDR2 reads YSYEKL.